The clone carrying this T cell receptor beta chain was seen a handful of times. This sample stems from a study of response to subunit inactivated influenza vaccine. TCRdb fed the RT-PCR reads into MiXCR, producing one record per CDR3 protein. This sample carries about 700,000 distinct CDR3 sequences, roughly 14% of them seen once, and the ten largest clones take 9.5% to 13%. The CDR3 loop spans 14 amino acids. V was trimmed by 3 bases and J by 2 bases, leaving 10 bases between them. This clonotype was sampled from a man aged 50 to 59 who received an inactivated influenza vaccine. The J gene is TRBJ2-5, the V gene TRBV12-3 or TRBV12-4; TRBD1 might be the D (5 bases). The material sequenced was PBMCs from blood, taken less than 13 days after vaccination. CDR3 DNA: TGTGCCAGCAGTTTCGGCAGGGCACAAGAGACCCAGTACTTC. It translates to CASSFGRAQETQYF.